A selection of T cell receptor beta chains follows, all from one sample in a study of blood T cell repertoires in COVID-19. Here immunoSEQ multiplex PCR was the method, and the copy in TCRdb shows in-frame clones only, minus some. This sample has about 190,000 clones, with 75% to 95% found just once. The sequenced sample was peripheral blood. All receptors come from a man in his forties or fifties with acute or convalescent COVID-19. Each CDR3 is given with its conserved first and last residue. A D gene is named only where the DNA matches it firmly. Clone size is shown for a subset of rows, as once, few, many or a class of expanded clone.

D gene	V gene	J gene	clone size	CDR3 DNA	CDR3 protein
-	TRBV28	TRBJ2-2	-	TGTGCCAGCAACGAGGGAATTTCCGGGGAGCTGTTTTTT	CASNEGISGELFF
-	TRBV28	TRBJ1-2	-	TGTGCCGGTAGGTCCGGACAGAACTATGGCTACACCTTC	CAGRSGQNYGYTF
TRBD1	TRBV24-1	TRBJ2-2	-	TGTGCCACCAGTGATTTCAGGGGGCCTGACACCGGGGAGCTGTTTTTT	CATSDFRGPDTGELFF
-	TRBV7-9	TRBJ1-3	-	TGTGCCAGCAGCCACCACCAGGGGCAATCTGGAAACACCATATATTTT	CASSHHQGQSGNTIYF
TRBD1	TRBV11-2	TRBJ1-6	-	TGTGCCAGCTCTGCGAGACAGGGCTATAATTCACCCCTCCACTTT	CASSARQGYNSPLHF
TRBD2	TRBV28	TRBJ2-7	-	TGTGCCAGCAGTGTAGCGGGAGGGCCGCGGGAGCAGTACTTC	CASSVAGGPREQYF
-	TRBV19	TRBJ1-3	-	TGTGCCAGTAAAAGCGTCTCTGGAAACACCATATATTTT	CASKSVSGNTIYF
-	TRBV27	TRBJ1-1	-	TGTGCCAGCAGTTTAACGAGATCCGGTGACACTGAAGCTTTCTTT	CASSLTRSGDTEAFF
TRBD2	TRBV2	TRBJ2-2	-	TGTGCCAGCAGTATCCCGGGACTAGCGGGAGTAGGATCCACCGGGGAGCTGTTTTTT	CASSIPGLAGVGSTGELFF
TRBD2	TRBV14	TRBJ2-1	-	TGTGCCAGCAGCCAAGATGGTGGACTAGCGGGGGCCTACAATGAGCAGTTCTTC	CASSQDGGLAGAYNEQFF
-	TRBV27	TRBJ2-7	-	TGTGCCAGCAGTCCCGAGACAGGTCTTTTTGGCGAGCAGTACTTC	CASSPETGLFGEQYF
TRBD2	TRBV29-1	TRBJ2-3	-	TGCAGCGTTGATCGCCCTGGACTAGCGGGAGGGCTCGGAGATACGCAGTATTTT	CSVDRPGLAGGLGDTQYF
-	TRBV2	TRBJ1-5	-	TGTGCCAGCAGTGATCAGGGAAAGAGTCAGCCCCAGCATTTT	CASSDQGKSQPQHF
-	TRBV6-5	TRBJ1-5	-	TGTGCCAGCACACAGGGTGGCAATCAGCCCCAGCATTTT	CASTQGGNQPQHF
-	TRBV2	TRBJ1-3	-	TGTGCCAGCCCCTCAGGTCAAAACACCATATATTTT	CASPSGQNTIYF
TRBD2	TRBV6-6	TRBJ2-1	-	TGTGCCAGCAGCAGTAAAGCGGGGAGCTCCTACAATGAGCAGTTCTTC	CASSSKAGSSYNEQFF
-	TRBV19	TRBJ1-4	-	TGTGCCAGTAGTATCCGCCCGGTTAATGGGCCCCCAGAAAAACTGTTTTTT	CASSIRPVNGPPEKLFF
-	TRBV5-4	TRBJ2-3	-	TGTGCCAGCAGCTTGCAAGGGGGGGCTGATACGCAGTATTTT	CASSLQGGADTQYF
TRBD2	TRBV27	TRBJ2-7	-	TGTGCCAGCAGTTGGACTAGCGGGAACACTGGCGAGCAGTACTTC	CASSWTSGNTGEQYF
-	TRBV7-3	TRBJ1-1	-	TGTGCCAGCAGCGAACAGGGGAACACTGAAGCTTTCTTT	CASSEQGNTEAFF
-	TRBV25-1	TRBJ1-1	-	TGTGCCAGCGTTAAACCAGGGAGGGAGAGCACTGAAGCTTTCTTT	CASVKPGRESTEAFF
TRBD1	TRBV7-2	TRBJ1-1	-	TGTGCCAGCAGCAGGGACAGACGTGAAGCTTTCTTT	CASSRDRREAFF
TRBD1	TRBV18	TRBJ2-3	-	TGTGCCAGCTCACCGGGGGACAGAGATACGCAGTATTTT	CASSPGDRDTQYF
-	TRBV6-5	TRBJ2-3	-	TGTGCCAGCAAAAAGGAGAGCACAGATACGCAGTATTTT	CASKKESTDTQYF
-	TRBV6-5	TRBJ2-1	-	TGTGCCAGCAGCCACCGACAGTACAATGAGCAGTTCTTC	CASSHRQYNEQFF
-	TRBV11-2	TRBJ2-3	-	TGTGCCAGCAGCTTAGTCGACGGTGGAGGGGATACGCAGTATTTT	CASSLVDGGGDTQYF
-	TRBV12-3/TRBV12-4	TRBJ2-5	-	TGTGCCAGCAAGTCAGTTCTGGAGACCCAGTACTTC	CASKSVLETQYF
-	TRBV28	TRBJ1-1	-	TGTGCCAGCAGTCCGTCGCGGTTCACTGAAGCTTTCTTT	CASSPSRFTEAFF
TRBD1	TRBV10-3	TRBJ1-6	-	TGTGCCATCAATTCTGGGGGGACAGACCATTCACCCCTCCACTTT	CAINSGGTDHSPLHF
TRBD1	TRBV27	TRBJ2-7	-	TGTGCCAGCAGTTTGACAGGGGGCTGGACGGGGGAGCAGTACTTC	CASSLTGGWTGEQYF
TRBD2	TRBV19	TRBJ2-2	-	TGTGCCAGTAGTAGGGGACTAGCGGGAGTTACCGGGGAGCTGTTTTTT	CASSRGLAGVTGELFF
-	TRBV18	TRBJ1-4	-	TGTGCCAGCTCACCACCAGGAGGGGACTACGAAAAACTGTTTTTT	CASSPPGGDYEKLFF
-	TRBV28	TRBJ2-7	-	TGTGCCAGCAGGGGGGCTGGTGGATTCGCCCGGAACTTCTACGAGCAGTACTTC	CASRGAGGFARNFYEQYF
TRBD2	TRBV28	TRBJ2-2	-	TGTGCCAGCAGTTTTAGCGGGGGGGCTCGGGAGCTGTTTTTT	CASSFSGGARELFF
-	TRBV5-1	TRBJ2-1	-	TGCGCCAGCAGCTTGAGCAGGAACTACAATGAGCAGTTCTTC	CASSLSRNYNEQFF
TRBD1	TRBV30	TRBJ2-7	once	TGTGCCTGGACCCGACAGGGGTACGAGCAGTACTTC	CAWTRQGYEQYF
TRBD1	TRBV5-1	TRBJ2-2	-	TGCGCCAGCAGCTTTTTCCAGGGGGCTACCACCGGGGAGCTGTTTTTT	CASSFFQGATTGELFF
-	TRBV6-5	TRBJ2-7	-	TGTGCCGTAATCTCAGCCGGGAGCTCCTACGAGCAGTACTTC	CAVISAGSSYEQYF
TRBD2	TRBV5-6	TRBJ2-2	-	TGTGCCAGCAGCCTGGGACTAGCGGGAGGTTTTGCCGGGGAGCTGTTTTTT	CASSLGLAGGFAGELFF
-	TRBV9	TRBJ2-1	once	TGTGCCAGCAGCGCCGGCCTCGGGAGTTCAATGAATGAGCAGTTCTTC	CASSAGLGSSMNEQFF